This T cell receptor (beta chain) was sequenced for a study of T cell repertoires in cytomegalovirus infection. Study in general: Recently identified HLA-C-restricted CMV epitopes were used, and well-studied HLA-B-restricted CMV epitopes were used as well.

This CDR3 region has 14 residues. Trimming took off 5 bases at V and 3 bases at J, with 14 bases between the two ends. TCRdb reprocessed the reads via MiXCR and lists one record per CDR3 protein. The table includes approximately 1,000,000 distinct CDR3 sequences, roughly 31% detected once. As for this clonotype: Antigen unknown.

The genes are TRBV12-3 or TRBV12-4 and TRBJ2-7, with D perhaps matching TRBD1 (6 bases). The receptor comes from a human donor in good health (CMV status not recorded). Some clones in this sample may be carry-over from other donors' samples. The specimen was cultured CD8+ T cells from PBMCs, collected from culture after CMV antigen stimulation. The CDR3 is CASSGPGQFYEQYF. CDR3 bases: TGTGCCAGCAGTGGTCCAGGACAGTTCTACGAGCAGTACTTC.